This TCR beta chain comes out of a study of Graves' ophthalmopathy and Graves' hyperthyroidism listed by TCRdb under 2018. Some background on the complete study: Peripheral blood was collected at initial diagnosis, before any treatment. TCR beta repertoire signatures were used to distinguish Graves' ophthalmopathy from Graves' hyperthyroidism and to predict progression to ophthalmopathy. In total, 135 blood samples were TCR-sequenced: 40 to 45 ophthalmopathy, under 85 hyperthyroidism and approximately 17 hyperthyroidism-to-ophthalmopathy patients. To explore V-J signatures distinguishing ophthalmopathy from hyperthyroidism, a discovery set of 100 patients (roughly 45 ophthalmopathy, 57 stable hyperthyroidism) was enrolled. An independent validation cohort comprised some 19 hyperthyroidism patients and 15 to 17 patients who later progressed from hyperthyroidism to ophthalmopathy. T-cell repertoires of thyroid tissue and blood were compared in a handful of hyperthyroidism patients. Following sample collection, hyperthyroidism patients were given methimazole at a starting dose of 30 mg daily, and ophthalmopathy patients were given high-dose intravenous methylprednisolone. What the study reported, not specific to this receptor: Most expanded thyroid clonotypes with frequency above 0.001 were also detected in blood, suggesting blood repertoires may reflect the thyroid immune response. The 13-signature model separated ophthalmopathy from stable hyperthyroidism with about 86% sensitivity and almost 84% specificity in cross-validation, and 80%/75% in the test set. Sample size was not predetermined statistically, and investigators were not blinded to group allocation. In validation, the model predicted ophthalmopathy progression with less than 71% sensitivity and 72% to 80% specificity; some 13 predicted patients were CT-confirmed with GO in a median of approximately 6.2 months.

From cysteine to phenylalanine, the CDR3 is 17 amino acids long. Only the CDR3 portion is preserved as DNA: 51 bases, with reading frame beginning at the first base. Relative to germline, V is 0 bases shorter and J is 4 bases shorter, with 19 bases between their ends. CDR1 and CDR2 were assigned from the germline V gene as MGHRA and YSYEKL. The ophthalmopathy patients had moderately to severely active disease, with a Clinical Activity Score of 3 or higher, a NOSPECS grade of 4 or higher, and a disease duration of less than 3 months. Patients were excluded if they had other autoimmune diseases, uncontrolled infections, pregnancy or lactation. Clinical symptoms, serum thyroxine, TRAb, thyroid ultrasound and orbital computed tomography were used for diagnosis. Using Ficoll-Paque density gradient centrifugation, PBMCs were isolated from 10 ml of fresh peripheral blood. Trizol reagent was used to extract the total RNA, and its quality was then checked on an Agilent 2100 Bioanalyzer.

This clonotype was detected ten times or more. Its antigen is not yet known. No much larger clonotype is one base removed from it; base qualities were not supplied. For repertoire sequencing, the TCR beta CDR3 regions were amplified from RNA transcripts. The first round of RT-PCR was done with HTBI primers and the Qiagen OneStep RT-PCR kit, and was followed by a second round of multiplex PCR, then size selection and purification. Libraries were sequenced on an Illumina HiSeq2000 using paired-end 100 bp reads. The source study handled its data this way. Reads were processed with SOAPnuke, discarding reads with adapters, uncalled bases, mean Phred below 15, or no exact constant-primer or identifier match. COPE v1.2.5 was used to merge high-quality paired reads. Each unique nucleotide sequence was treated as a clonotype, and MiTCR v1.1 was used to align the clonotypes to the IMGT TRB V, D and J references. The analysis was limited to V-J combinations with a frequency above 0.0001, which together covered around 99% of the repertoires. For each V-J combination, a TCR clonal expansion and chaos score was defined as F50 clonal expansion divided by the chaos observed in the TCRdist matrix. Features were reduced by Welch's t-statistics and random forest to over 10 V-J combinations, which fed a naive Bayes classifier. The Morisita-Horn index was used to measure how similar the thyroid and blood repertoires were. Starting from the raw public reads, TCRdb applied fastp trimming at Q25, assembled clones with MiXCR and retained in-frame beta chains. Every entry covers one CDR3 protein and lists the most common genes and DNA from its rows. These V and J calls derive from TCRdb rather than the authors' analysis. The sample yields 600,000 to 700,000 distinct CDR3 sequences; about two fifths were counted once. Of the sample, roughly 3% is held by the ten largest clones.

This TCR came from an adult man with Graves' ophthalmopathy. The sequence joins TRBV4-1 to TRBJ2-7; the D gene could be TRBD1 or TRBD2, each one agreeing over 5 bases. The sequenced material came from peripheral blood. The sequenced DNA: TGCGCCAGCAGCCAAGAGGGTTCGGGGCCAGTTTCGTACGAGCAGTACTTC. This codes for CASSQEGSGPVSYEQYF.